This TCR beta chain is from a study of cytomegalovirus exposure and HLA in healthy donors. Overall study: Earlier sequencing of 150 million to 200 million T cells yielded roughly 100 million unique TCR beta sequences. General study findings and limits: Later analysis demonstrated an association between a missense DCLRE1C variant and TCR beta V- and J-gene trimming. It was reportedly the case that the classifier diagnosed cytomegalovirus status with high specificity and sensitivity.

This CDR3 region has 13 residues. Germline V CDR1 and CDR2: SGHVS, FQNEAQ. Trimming left V 1 base short and J 13 bases short, with 16 bases between. The primer mix had 60 Vbeta and 13 Jbeta primers. This table comes from immunoSEQ multiplex PCR, and its TCRdb copy is limited to in-frame clones, with some not included. Among around 100,000 clones listed, around 80% were seen once. In regard to this clone: Its specificity is unknown.

Sequenced input: PBMCs. J is TRBJ1-1 and V is TRBV7-8; D unclear. The sequence was obtained from a woman aged 35 to 49 in good health and CMV-seronegative. CDR3 in DNA: TGTGCCAGCAGCTTAGGTTTTGACACTTTGGGTTTCTTT. Translation: CASSLGFDTLGFF.